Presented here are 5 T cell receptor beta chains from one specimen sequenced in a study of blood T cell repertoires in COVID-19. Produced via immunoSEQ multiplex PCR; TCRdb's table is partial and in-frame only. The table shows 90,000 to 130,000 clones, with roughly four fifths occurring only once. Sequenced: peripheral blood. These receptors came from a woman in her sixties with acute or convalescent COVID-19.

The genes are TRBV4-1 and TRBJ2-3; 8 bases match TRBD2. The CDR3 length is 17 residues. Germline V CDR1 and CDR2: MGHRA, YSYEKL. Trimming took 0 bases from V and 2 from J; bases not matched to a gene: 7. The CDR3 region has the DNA TGCGCCAGCAGCCAAGATGGTGCTAGCGGGTTCACAGATACGCAGTATTTT. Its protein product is CASSQDGASGFTDTQYF.

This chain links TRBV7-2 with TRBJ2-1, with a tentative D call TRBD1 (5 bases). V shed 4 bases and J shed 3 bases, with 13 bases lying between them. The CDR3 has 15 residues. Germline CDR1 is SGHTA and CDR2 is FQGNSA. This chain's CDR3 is CASSSRVGDYNEQFF. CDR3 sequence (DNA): TGTGCCAGCAGCTCCAGGGTGGGTGACTACAATGAGCAGTTCTTC.

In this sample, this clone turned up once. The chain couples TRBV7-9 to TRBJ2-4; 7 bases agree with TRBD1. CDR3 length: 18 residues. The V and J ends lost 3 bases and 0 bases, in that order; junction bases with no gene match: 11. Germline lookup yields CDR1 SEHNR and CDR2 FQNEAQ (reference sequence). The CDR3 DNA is TGTGCCAGCAGCTTCCCTCGACAGGGCGATAAAGCCAAAAACATTCAGTACTTC. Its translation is CASSFPRQGDKAKNIQYF.

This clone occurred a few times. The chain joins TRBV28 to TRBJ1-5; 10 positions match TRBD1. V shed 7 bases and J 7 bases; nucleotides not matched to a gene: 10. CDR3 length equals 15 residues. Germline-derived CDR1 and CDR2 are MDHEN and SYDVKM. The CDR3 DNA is TGTGCCAGCACGGGACAGGGGTCGTACTCCCAGCCCCAGCATTTT. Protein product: CASTGQGSYSQPQHF.

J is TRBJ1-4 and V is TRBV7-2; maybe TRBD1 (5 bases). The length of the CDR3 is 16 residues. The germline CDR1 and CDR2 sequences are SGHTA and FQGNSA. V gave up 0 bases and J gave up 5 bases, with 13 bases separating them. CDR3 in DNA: TGTGCCAGCAGCTTAGCGCCGGGGACTTCCAATGAAAAACTGTTTTTT. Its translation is CASSLAPGTSNEKLFF. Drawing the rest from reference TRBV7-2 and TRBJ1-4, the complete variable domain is GAGVSQSPSNKVTEKGKDVELRCDPISGHTALYWYRQSLGQGLEFLIYFQGNSAPDKSGLPSDRFSAERTGGSVSTLTIQRTQQEDSAVYLCASSLAPGTSNEKLFFGSGTQLSVL.